The rows below give T cell receptor beta chains drawn from one sample of a study of T cell repertoires in cytomegalovirus infection. TCRdb passed the reads through MiXCR, listing each CDR3 protein once. The data hold approximately 910,000 distinct CDR3 sequences, with more than 25% observed a single time. Their specific antigens are unknown. The sample in question was cultured CD8+ T cells from PBMCs, obtained from culture after CMV antigen stimulation. The receptors shown here come from a human donor in good health (CMV status not recorded). Some clones in this sample may be carry-over from other donors' samples. The CDR3 runs from the conserved cysteine through the conserved F or W. D genes are given only for firm matches. Expanded clones are given a class, and other clones once, few, many or no size at all.

j_call,clone_size,d_call,v_call,cdr3_length,cdr3_aa,cdr3_nt
TRBJ1-4,NA,NA,TRBV6-5,17,CASSYSSRPGGNEKLFF,TGTGCCAGCAGTTACTCGAGTCGACCCGGGGGTAATGAAAAACTGTTTTTT
TRBJ2-3,few,NA,TRBV7-7,13,CASSLELSDTQYF,TGTGCTAGCAGCTTAGAACTGTCAGATACGCAGTATTTT
TRBJ1-5,NA,TRBD1,TRBV27,15,CASRSRTGRDQPQHF,TGTGCCAGCAGATCAAGGACAGGGAGGGATCAGCCCCAGCATTTT
TRBJ2-7,NA,NA,TRBV6-6,15,CASSYVWDGDYEQYF,TGTGCCAGCAGTTATGTCTGGGACGGAGACTACGAGCAGTACTTC
TRBJ2-5,NA,NA,TRBV27,15,CASRPQGLTQETQYF,TGTGCCAGCAGGCCACAGGGACTAACTCAAGAGACCCAGTACTTC
TRBJ2-7,few,NA,TRBV5-6,13,CASSTSPGNEQYF,TGTGCCAGCAGCACCTCGCCGGGTAACGAGCAGTACTTC
TRBJ1-6,NA,NA,TRBV6-5,16,CASSSIPLGRSSPLHF,TGTGCCAGCAGTTCCATTCCGTTGGGACGAAGTTCACCCCTCCACTTT
TRBJ2-7,NA,NA,TRBV7-4,16,CASSFLERDDTGEQYF,TGTGCCAGCAGCTTCTTAGAACGGGACGACACGGGCGAGCAGTACTTC
TRBJ2-3,few,TRBD2,TRBV5-1,16,CASSTLSGGSTDTQYF,TGCGCCAGCAGCACTCTTAGCGGGGGCTCCACAGATACGCAGTATTTT
TRBJ2-1,many,NA,TRBV4-3,17,CASSQDGTSSAYNEQFF,TGCGCCAGCAGCCAAGATGGAACTAGCTCGGCCTACAATGAGCAGTTCTTC
TRBJ2-3,few,NA,TRBV20-1,15,CSALSTDTSTDTQYF,TGCAGTGCTCTGTCGACCGATACTAGCACAGATACGCAGTATTTT
TRBJ2-5,once,TRBD1,TRBV27,16,CASSPWTGASIETQYF,TGTGCCAGCAGTCCGTGGACAGGGGCTTCCATAGAGACCCAGTACTTC
TRBJ1-2,once,TRBD1,TRBV6-2/TRBV6-3,14,CASSTRDSIYGYTF,TGTGCCAGCAGTACCCGGGACAGCATCTATGGCTACACCTTC
TRBJ1-4,NA,NA,TRBV7-9,15,CASSPPGKGREKLFF,TGTGCCAGCAGCCCTCCCGGGAAGGGTCGGGAAAAACTGTTTTTT
TRBJ2-3,NA,NA,TRBV4-2,11,CASSQGNRQYF,TGTGCCAGCAGCCAAGGGAATAGGCAGTATTTT
TRBJ2-1,NA,NA,TRBV27,13,CASSLSRLTEQFF,TGTGCCAGCAGTTTATCGAGGCTAACCGAGCAGTTCTTC
TRBJ1-2,few,NA,TRBV27,16,CASSSIGGQAPDGYTF,TGTGCCAGCAGCTCAATCGGGGGCCAGGCCCCCGATGGCTACACCTTC
TRBJ1-2,NA,TRBD1,TRBV2,12,CASWDRDHGYTF,TGTGCCAGCTGGGACAGGGATCATGGCTACACCTTC
TRBJ1-2,NA,TRBD1,TRBV5-5,16,CASSPSMGTANYGYTF,TGTGCCAGCAGCCCATCGATGGGGACAGCTAACTATGGCTACACCTTC
TRBJ1-2,NA,NA,TRBV27,13,CASSSSGYFGYTF,TGTGCCAGCAGTTCATCTGGATATTTTGGCTACACCTTC
TRBJ1-1,NA,NA,TRBV2,13,CASSEDGRGMAFF,TGTGCCAGCAGTGAAGATGGGCGAGGGATGGCTTTCTTT
TRBJ2-7,few,NA,TRBV6-1,18,CASSEASSIAQGSYEQYF,TGTGCCAGCAGTGAAGCTAGCTCTATTGCCCAAGGCTCCTACGAGCAGTACTTC
TRBJ1-1,few,NA,TRBV27,15,CASSPVLLANTEAFF,TGTGCCAGCAGTCCCGTTTTATTAGCGAACACTGAAGCTTTCTTT
TRBJ2-7,once,NA,TRBV12-5,14,CASGLGGLGYEQYF,TGTGCTAGTGGTTTGGGGGGACTCGGATACGAGCAGTACTTC
TRBJ1-1,NA,NA,TRBV6-5,15,CASSFGGPILTEAFF,TGTGCCAGCAGTTTTGGCGGGCCGATTTTGACTGAAGCTTTCTTT
TRBJ1-2,NA,NA,TRBV4-1,13,CASSQLGRDGYTF,TGCGCCAGCAGCCAACTGGGGAGGGATGGCTACACCTTC
TRBJ1-2,NA,NA,TRBV12-3/TRBV12-4,15,CASSLEEAASYGYTF,TGTGCCAGCAGTTTAGAAGAGGCGGCAAGCTATGGCTACACCTTC
TRBJ1-4,NA,NA,TRBV7-4,12,CASTRGFEKLFF,TGTGCCAGCACCCGAGGTTTTGAAAAACTGTTTTTT
TRBJ2-1,NA,NA,TRBV4-1,17,CASSQAGHQGPVNEQFF,TGCGCCAGCAGCCAAGCGGGACACCAGGGCCCGGTCAATGAGCAGTTCTTC
TRBJ2-2,few,TRBD1,TRBV7-2,15,CASSFRDSYTGELFF,TGTGCCAGCAGCTTTCGGGACAGCTACACCGGGGAGCTGTTTTTT
TRBJ1-4,NA,TRBD1,TRBV7-9,17,CASSLPTGQGVDEKLFF,TGTGCCAGCAGCCTACCAACCGGACAGGGGGTGGATGAAAAACTGTTTTTT
TRBJ1-1,NA,NA,TRBV16,16,CASSQSPEIMNTEAFF,TGTGCCAGCAGCCAATCTCCAGAGATCATGAACACTGAAGCTTTCTTT
TRBJ1-1,few,NA,TRBV12-3/TRBV12-4,16,CASSPDLDGVNTEAFF,TGTGCCAGCAGTCCCGATCTGGATGGGGTGAACACTGAAGCTTTCTTT
TRBJ1-1,few,TRBD1,TRBV14,16,CASSQIPGQGWTEAFF,TGTGCCAGCAGCCAGATTCCGGGACAGGGATGGACTGAAGCTTTCTTT
TRBJ2-1,NA,NA,TRBV2,12,CASSEAGVEQFF,TGTGCCAGCAGTGAAGCAGGGGTTGAGCAGTTCTTC